These 25 T cell receptor beta chains originate from one sample sequenced in a study of T cells after yellow fever vaccination. Each CDR3 protein is one row after TCRdb ran MiXCR on the 5' RACE reads. The data hold just under 600,000 distinct CDR3 sequences, with about 13% observed a single time. This sample comprised PBMCs, obtained on the day of the yellow fever booster vaccination. The receptors derive from a man younger than 40 who received the YFV17D yellow fever vaccine.

V and J are TRBV7-2 and TRBJ1-1; D is undetermined. CDR3 length: 11 amino acids. In germline, CDR1 is SGHTA, CDR2 FQGNSA. V was pared by 1 base and J by 8 bases, with 5 bases between. CDR3 region: CASSLEDEAFF. The CDR3 coding sequence is TGTGCCAGCAGCTTAGAGGACGAAGCTTTCTTT.

The chain links TRBV11-1 to TRBJ2-6; perhaps TRBD1 as D (5 bases). CDR3 length equals 18 residues. Germline CDR1 is SGHAT and CDR2 is FQDESV (reference sequence). V lost 5 bases, J lost 0 bases, and 17 bases lay in between. The CDR3, as DNA: TGTGCCAGCAGCGGATTGGGGCTACTCCGCTCTGGGGCCAACGTCCTGACTTTC. Amino acids: CASSGLGLLRSGANVLTF.

There are a few counts of this clonotype. The genes are TRBV27 and TRBJ2-7; TRBD1 is a possible D gene (5 bases). Germline loops: CDR1 MNHEY, CDR2 SMNVEV (reference sequence). Between the trimmed V and J ends, which lost 2 bases and 2 bases, there was a span of 13 bases. This CDR3 has 15 amino acids. The CDR3 DNA follows: TGTGCCAGCAGTTTAGTCCAGGGTAGACCCTACGAGCAGTACTTC. This codes for CASSLVQGRPYEQYF.

This clonotype was counted a single time. The chain recombines TRBV14 with TRBJ2-3, with 7 bases lining up with TRBD1. The CDR3 totals 15 residues. Germline V gene sequence: CDR1 SGHDN, CDR2 FVKESK. With V trimmed by 4 bases and J by 4 bases, 8 bases remained unmatched. This CDR3 is CASSPGRGSADTQYF. The DNA for the CDR3 is TGTGCCAGCAGCCCAGGCAGGGGGAGTGCAGATACGCAGTATTTT. The full variable domain, rest sourced from reference TRBV14 and TRBJ2-3, is EAGVTQFPSHSVIEKGQTVTLRCDPISGHDNLYWYRRVMGKEIKFLLHFVKESKQDESGMPNNRFLAERTGGTYSTLKVQPAELEDSGVYFCASSPGRGSADTQYFGPGTRLTVL.

The chain joins TRBV10-3 to TRBJ2-6, with D unresolved. CDR3 length equals 18 residues. Germline CDR1 is ENHRY and CDR2 is SYGVKD. V lost 5 bases and J lost 0, with 17 bases in between. In DNA form, the CDR3 reads TGTGCCATCAGTCTCACGACACGCGAGAGCTCTGGGGCCAACGTCCTGACTTTC. Translating gives CAISLTTRESSGANVLTF.

The gene calls are TRBV24-1 and TRBJ2-6; D possibly corresponds to TRBD2 (5 bases). Trimming shortened V by 1 base and J by 3 bases, and 6 bases separated the two germline ends. The CDR3 is 15 residues long. CDR1 is KGHDR, CDR2 SFDVKD, per germline. The CDR3 DNA is TGTGCCACCAGTGATTTTGGAGGTGGGGCCAACGTCCTGACTTTC. As protein: CATSDFGGGANVLTF.

This clonotype was counted between two and nine times. The J gene is TRBJ2-7, the V gene TRBV14; D possibly uses TRBD1 or TRBD2 (5 bases each). The V end lost 4 bases, the J end lost 2 bases, and 15 bases lay between the germline ends. The length of the CDR3 is 15 residues. Germline lookup yields CDR1 SGHDN and CDR2 FVKESK. The CDR3 sequence is CASSPWDLPPYEQYF. The CDR3 DNA reads TGTGCCAGCAGCCCATGGGACCTTCCCCCCTACGAGCAGTACTTC.

This clonotype turned up a few times. Here the CDR3 reads CAWSVDGYNEQFF. The CDR3 DNA reads as TGTGCCTGGAGTGTGGACGGGTACAATGAGCAGTTCTTC. The genes are TRBV30 and TRBJ2-1; D ambiguous. This CDR3 spans 13 amino acids. CDR1 and CDR2 from the germline V gene are GTSNPN and SVGIG (reference sequence). Trimming left V 0 bases short and J 4 bases short, with 7 bases between.

This clonotype was seen only a few times. For the CDR3, the DNA is TGTGCCAGCAGTTTAGGAGGCAGAGCTAACTATGGCTACACCTTC. It is translated as CASSLGGRANYGYTF. This chain uses TRBV27 with TRBJ1-2; D gene uncertain. The CDR3 totals 15 residues. Trimming took 2 bases from V and 0 from J, leaving 10 bases between them. Germline-derived CDR1 and CDR2 are MNHEY and SMNVEV (reference sequence).

This clonotype has a handful of counts. Possible read error: a much larger clone is one base away. The rearrangement joins TRBV21-1 to TRBJ2-7. TRBV21-1 is a documented pseudogene. The CDR3 loop spans 10 amino acids. CDR3 residues: CASSIYEQYF. CDR3 coding DNA: TGTGCCAGCAGCATCTACGAGCAGTACTTC.

Only a few counts were recorded for this clonotype. V usage is TRBV5-1 and J usage is TRBJ2-1; D gene unclear. Per germline, CDR1 SGHRS and CDR2 YFSETQ. Trimming pared 2 bases from V and 8 bases from J, leaving 11 bases between. This CDR3 region has 13 residues. CDR3 DNA sequence: TGCGCCAGCAGCTTAACTCCGGGCGATGAGCAGTTCTTC. Translating gives CASSLTPGDEQFF. Based on the CDR3 plus reference TRBV5-1 and TRBJ2-1, the full variable domain is KAGVTQTPRYLIKTRGQQVTLSCSPISGHRSVSWYQQTPGQGLQFLFEYFSETQRNKGNFPGRFSGRQFSNSRSEMNVSTLELGDSALYLCASSLTPGDEQFFGPGTRLTVL.

This clonotype was observed a few times. The chain links TRBV5-1 to TRBJ2-6; no clear D. Germline V gene lookup returns CDR1 SGHRS and CDR2 YFSETQ. The CDR3 has 14 residues. V lost 7 bases and J 4 bases, leaving 12 bases between the germline ends. The CDR3 loop is CASSSVMGANVLTF. In nucleotides, the CDR3 is TGCGCCAGCTCCTCGGTAATGGGGGCCAACGTCCTGACTTTC.

This clonotype was detected only a few times. The chain carries TRBV29-1 and TRBJ2-7; 8 bases match TRBD2. Germline CDR1 is SQVTM and CDR2 is ANQGSEA. With V trimmed by 1 base and J by 2 bases, 7 bases remained unmatched. This CDR3 is 15 amino acids long. CDR3 region: CSVEGLAGLTYEQYF. In DNA, the CDR3 is TGCAGCGTTGAAGGTTTAGCGGGACTAACCTACGAGCAGTACTTC.

This clonotype has just a few counts. V gene TRBV5-5 combines with J gene TRBJ2-2, with D possibly matching TRBD2 (5 bases). Trimming left V 2 bases short and J 0 bases short, with 11 bases between. Germline lookup yields CDR1 SGHKS and CDR2 YYEKEE (reference sequence). The CDR3 sequence is 16 residues long. CDR3 bases: TGTGCCAGCAGCTTCGAAAGCGGAACGAACACCGGGGAGCTGTTTTTT. Residues: CASSFESGTNTGELFF.

This chain links TRBV5-1 with TRBJ2-1, with 12 nucleotides matching TRBD2. V trimming: 4 bases; J trimming: 5 bases; junction bases outside the gene matches: 7. The CDR3 has 16 amino acids. CDR1 and CDR2 from the germline V gene are SGHRS and YFSETQ. CDR3 loop: CASSHGLAGQHNEQFF. Written as DNA, the CDR3 is TGCGCCAGCAGCCACGGACTAGCGGGGCAACACAATGAGCAGTTCTTC. Full variable domain (rest looked up from reference TRBV5-1 and TRBJ2-1): KAGVTQTPRYLIKTRGQQVTLSCSPISGHRSVSWYQQTPGQGLQFLFEYFSETQRNKGNFPGRFSGRQFSNSRSEMNVSTLELGDSALYLCASSHGLAGQHNEQFFGPGTRLTVL.

The CDR3 reads CASSVLFGRGNLAYEQYF. The CDR3 nucleotides are TGTGCCAGCAGCGTATTGTTTGGACGGGGTAACCTCGCCTACGAGCAGTACTTC. The chain joins TRBV5-5 to TRBJ2-7, with D possibly matching TRBD2 (5 bases). Trimming stripped 4 bases from V and 2 bases from J, with 25 bases between. CDR1 and CDR2 from the germline V gene are SGHKS and YYEKEE (reference sequence). This CDR3 contains 18 residues. Variable domain in full (rest from reference TRBV5-5 and TRBJ2-7): DAGVTQSPTHLIKTRGQQVTLRCSPISGHKSVSWYQQVLGQGPQFIFQYYEKEERGRGNFPDRFSARQFPNYSSELNVNALLLGDSALYLCASSVLFGRGNLAYEQYFGPGTRLTVT.

J is TRBJ2-7 and V is TRBV29-1, with D perhaps TRBD1 or TRBD2 (6 bases each). Germline V gene lookup returns CDR1 SQVTM and CDR2 ANQGSEA. The ends were cut back, 6 bases at V and 3 bases at J, with 24 bases in the middle. The length of the CDR3 is 16 residues. This CDR3 reads CSVEGVGSDDYYEQYF. The CDR3 DNA sequence: TGCAGCGTGGAGGGGGTAGGCAGCGACGACTACTACGAGCAGTACTTC.

The chain combines TRBV7-2 with TRBJ2-5; 11 bases match TRBD2. The ends lost 3 bases at V and 4 bases at J; junction bases unmatched: 4. CDR3 length: 15 amino acids. Germline CDR1 is SGHTA and CDR2 is FQGNSA. The CDR3 region has the DNA TGTGCCAGCAGCTTGGATACTAGCGGGAGAGAGACCCAGTACTTC. It is translated as CASSLDTSGRETQYF.

This clonotype was detected only a few times. This chain uses TRBV12-3 or TRBV12-4 with TRBJ2-1; D perhaps matches TRBD2 (6 bases). V was clipped by 6 bases and J by 9 bases, with 12 bases between them. The CDR3 has 12 amino acids. CDR3 in amino acids: CASSSIGGEQFF. The CDR3 DNA reads as TGTGCCAGCAGCTCCATCGGGGGTGAGCAGTTCTTC.

This clonotype showed up just a few times. The chain links TRBV10-3 to TRBJ2-1; 9 bases fit TRBD2. The CDR3 runs to 13 residues. Germline CDR1 ENHRY, CDR2 SYGVKD. V trimming: 9 bases; J trimming: 4 bases; junction bases outside the gene matches: 4. CDR3 DNA sequence: TGTGCCATTTCTAGCGGGATTTACAATGAGCAGTTCTTC. Its translation: CAISSGIYNEQFF.

The rearrangement links TRBV12-3 or TRBV12-4 to TRBJ2-1; D ambiguous. The V end was cut by 6 bases, the J end by 10 bases, with 10 bases between. The CDR3 loop spans 11 amino acids. Here the CDR3 DNA reads TGTGCCAGCAGAAGAACGGTGGAGCAGTTCTTC. Translated: CASRRTVEQFF.

This clonotype has more than one count but fewer than ten. This chain joins TRBV7-6 and TRBJ2-2; no reliable D call. Trimming left V 5 bases short and J 0 bases short, with 13 bases between. Germline V gene data show CDR1 as SGHVS and CDR2 as FNYEAQ. CDR3 length: 16 amino acids. CDR3 protein: CASSPNRIANTGELFF. In DNA, the CDR3 is TGTGCCAGCAGCCCAAACAGAATCGCGAACACCGGGGAGCTGTTTTTT. The full variable domain, with the rest looked up from reference TRBV7-6 and TRBJ2-2, is GAGVSQSPRYKVTKRGQDVALRCDPISGHVSLYWYRQALGQGPEFLTYFNYEAQQDKSGLPNDRFSAERPEGSISTLTIQRTEQRDSAMYRCASSPNRIANTGELFFGEGSRLTVL.

The chain couples TRBV27 to TRBJ2-1; tentatively, D is TRBD1 (6 bases). Trimming pared 5 bases from V and 0 bases from J, leaving 17 bases between. Per germline, CDR1 MNHEY and CDR2 SMNVEV (reference sequence). The CDR3 spans 17 residues. CDR3 coding DNA: TGTGCCAGCAGTCCGCGACAGGAGCCCAGCTCCTACAATGAGCAGTTCTTC. Its protein product is CASSPRQEPSSYNEQFF.

V is TRBV5-1 and J is TRBJ2-7, with D hard to call. The CDR3 is 14 amino acids. With 7 bases removed from V and 5 bases from J, the gap between germline ends came to 19 bases. Germline V gives CDR1 SGHRS, CDR2 YFSETQ. CDR3 amino acids: CASYDIQISNEQYF. The DNA of the CDR3 is TGCGCCAGCTACGACATTCAGATTAGTAACGAGCAGTACTTC.

The chain uses TRBV6-2 or TRBV6-3 and TRBJ2-1; 8 nucleotides match TRBD2. There are 14 residues in the CDR3. The V and J ends lost 8 bases and 3 bases, in that order; junction bases with no gene match: 6. Germline V gives CDR1 MNHEY, CDR2 SVGEGT. This chain's CDR3 is CASRLSGIYNEQFF. DNA of the CDR3: TGTGCCAGCCGACTTAGCGGGATCTACAATGAGCAGTTCTTC.